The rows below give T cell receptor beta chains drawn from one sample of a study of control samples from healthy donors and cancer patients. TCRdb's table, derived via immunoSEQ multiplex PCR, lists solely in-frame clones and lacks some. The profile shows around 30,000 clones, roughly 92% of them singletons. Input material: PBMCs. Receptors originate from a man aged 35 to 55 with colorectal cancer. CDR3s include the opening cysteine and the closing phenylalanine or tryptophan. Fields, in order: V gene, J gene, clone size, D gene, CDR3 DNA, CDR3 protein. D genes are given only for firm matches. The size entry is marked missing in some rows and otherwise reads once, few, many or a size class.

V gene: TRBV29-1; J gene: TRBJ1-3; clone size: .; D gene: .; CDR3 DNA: TGCAGCGTCGACTCTGGAAACACCATATATTTT; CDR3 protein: CSVDSGNTIYF
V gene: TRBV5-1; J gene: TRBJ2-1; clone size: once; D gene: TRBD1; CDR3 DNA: TGCGCCAGCAGCGAGAACAGGGGAGCCTACAATGAGCAGTTCTTC; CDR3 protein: CASSENRGAYNEQFF
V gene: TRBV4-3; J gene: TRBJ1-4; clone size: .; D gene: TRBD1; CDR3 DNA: TGCGCCAGCAGCCAAGATGATACGGACAGGGAAAAACTGTTTTTT; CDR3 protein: CASSQDDTDREKLFF
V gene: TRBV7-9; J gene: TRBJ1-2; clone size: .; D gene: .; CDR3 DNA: TGTGCCAGCAGCCGGGGTGGGGGCCAGGGCTATGGCTACACCTTC; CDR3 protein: CASSRGGGQGYGYTF
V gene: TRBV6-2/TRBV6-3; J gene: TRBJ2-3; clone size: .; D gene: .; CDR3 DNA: TGTGCCAGCAGTTACTCGATTTTGAGCCTAGCCTCAGATACGCAGTATTTT; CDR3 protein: CASSYSILSLASDTQYF
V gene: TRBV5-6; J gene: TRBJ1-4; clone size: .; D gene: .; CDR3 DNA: TGTGCCAGCAGCTTATGGGTGAATGAAAAACTGTTTTTT; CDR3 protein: CASSLWVNEKLFF
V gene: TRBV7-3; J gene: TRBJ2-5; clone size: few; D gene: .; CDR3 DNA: TGTGCCAGCAGTGGACAGGGAGGGGAGACCCAGTACTTC; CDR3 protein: CASSGQGGETQYF
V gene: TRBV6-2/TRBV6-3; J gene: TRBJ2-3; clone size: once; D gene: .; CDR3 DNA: TGTGCCAGCAGTTACTTCCGCGGGGCAGATACGCAGTATTTT; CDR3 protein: CASSYFRGADTQYF
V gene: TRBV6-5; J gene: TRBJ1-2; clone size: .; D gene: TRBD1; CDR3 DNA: TGTGCCAGCAGGCGGACAGGGGAAAACTATGGCTACACCTTC; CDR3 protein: CASRRTGENYGYTF
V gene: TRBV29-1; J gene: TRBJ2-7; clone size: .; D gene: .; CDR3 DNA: TGCAGCGCCTTAACAAACTACGAGCAGTACTTC; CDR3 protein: CSALTNYEQYF
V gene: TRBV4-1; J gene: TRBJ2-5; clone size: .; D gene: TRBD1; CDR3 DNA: TGCGCCAGCAGCCGAGACAGGGGCGCTCAAGAGACCCAGTACTTC; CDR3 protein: CASSRDRGAQETQYF